This TCR beta chain derives from a study of shared clonotypes between healthy human individuals. Study-wide results and caveats: Owing to a small donor count, the genetic and exposure-history diversity represented was limited.

This clone was counted between two and nine times. The antigen is undetermined. Mismatch with germline at one junction end may stem from a read error. Sequencing was performed with immunoSEQ multiplex PCR; in TCRdb, only in-frame clones are kept and a portion is missing. The sample shows some 450,000 clones, roughly 80% of them seen only once. Sequencing was carried out using PBMCs. The TCR was taken from a woman in her forties in good health. Some clones in this sample may be carry-over from other donors' samples.

The CDR3 sequence is CASSLAGGPSEQYF. The CDR3 nucleotides are TGTGCCAGCAGCCTAGCGGGAGGGCCTTCCGAGCAGTACTTC. J is TRBJ2-7 and V is TRBV7-8; 12 nucleotides line up with TRBD2. The CDR3 is made up of 14 amino acids. Germline V gene lookup returns CDR1 SGHVS and CDR2 FQNEAQ.